The clone carrying this TCR beta chain was seen a few times. What it binds is unknown. This specimen belongs to a study of T-cell reconstitution after alpha-beta-depleted transplantation in children. A TCRbeta library incorporating unique molecular identifiers was prepared. In TCRdb, the PCR reads were re-called with MiXCR into one record per CDR3 protein. The table records a few hundred thousand distinct CDR3 sequences, 25% to 30% of them present only once. From germline, CDR1 is DFQATT and CDR2 SNEGSKA (reference sequence). V was pared by 2 bases and J by 8 bases, with 9 bases between. This CDR3 is 11 amino acids long. Findings and limits, study-wide: Recipient T cells and thymic progenitors that survived gave rise to the high TCRbeta diversity observed at day 60 in some patients.

This sequence joins TRBV20-1 and TRBJ1-2; D call uncertain. The origin of this receptor is a boy younger than two with Wiskott-Aldrich syndrome, due to receive a stem cell transplant. This material consisted of PBMCs, taken before TCRalphabeta/CD19-depleted stem cell transplant. The CDR3 DNA reads TGCAGTGCTAGATCTGGTTTGGGCTACACCTTC. Its translation is CSARSGLGYTF.